This T cell receptor (beta chain) was recorded in a study of cytomegalovirus exposure and HLA in healthy donors. Study results and caveats: Some segments of the V type, notably TRBV6-2 and TRBV6-3, were excluded as indistinguishable.

Healthy bone marrow donors made up the donor group. Use of 60 Vbeta and 13 Jbeta primers characterized the PCR. In the source study's methods: Tens of millions of unique TCR beta chains, roughly 11 million of them shared, were counted by a later analysis. The protocol was immunoSEQ multiplex PCR, while the TCRdb copy is restricted to in-frame clones and leaves out a portion. The V and J calls and clone size are taken from that table; D and trimming were inferred from the DNA. This sample contains about 170,000 clones. Notes on this clone: Its specificity is not known.

The germline CDR1 and CDR2 sequences are SGHRS and YFSETQ. Trimming pared 2 bases from V and 2 bases from J, leaving 8 bases between. The CDR3 spans 14 residues. The source is a woman aged 18-29 years in good health and CMV-seropositive. Sequenced: PBMCs. The V and J genes are TRBV5-1 and TRBJ1-3; D may be TRBD1 (6 bases). CDR3: CASSFWGPGNTIYF. The CDR3 DNA is TGCGCCAGCAGCTTTTGGGGGCCTGGAAACACCATATATTTT.